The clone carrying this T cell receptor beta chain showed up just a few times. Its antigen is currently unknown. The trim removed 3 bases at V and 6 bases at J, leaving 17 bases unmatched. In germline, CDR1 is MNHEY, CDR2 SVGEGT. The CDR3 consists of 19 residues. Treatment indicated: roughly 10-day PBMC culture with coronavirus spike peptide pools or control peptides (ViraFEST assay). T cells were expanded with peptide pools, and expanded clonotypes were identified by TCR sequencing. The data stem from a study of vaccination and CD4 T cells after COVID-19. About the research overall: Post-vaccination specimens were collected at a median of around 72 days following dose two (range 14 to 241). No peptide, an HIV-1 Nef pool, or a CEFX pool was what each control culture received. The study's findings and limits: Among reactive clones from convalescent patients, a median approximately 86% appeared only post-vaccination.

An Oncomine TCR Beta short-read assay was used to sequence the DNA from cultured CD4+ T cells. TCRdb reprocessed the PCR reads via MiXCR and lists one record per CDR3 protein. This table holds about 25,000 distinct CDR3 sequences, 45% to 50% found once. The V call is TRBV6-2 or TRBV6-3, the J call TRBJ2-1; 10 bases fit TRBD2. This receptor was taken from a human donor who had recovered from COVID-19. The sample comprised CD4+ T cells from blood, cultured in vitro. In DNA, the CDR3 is TGTGCCAGCAGTTATACACCGGTGGGGCTAGCGGGAGAGGGCAATGAGCAGTTCTTC. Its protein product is CASSYTPVGLAGEGNEQFF.